Shown below are 28 T cell receptor beta chains from a single sample sequenced in a study of cytomegalovirus exposure and HLA in healthy donors (dated by TCRdb to the late 2010s). Libraries were made using the immunoSEQ multiplex PCR assay. For the multiplex PCR, a mixture combining 60 forward primers for TCR Vbeta segments and 13 reverse primers for TCR Jbeta segments was used. The immuneACCESS repertoire file appears here via TCRdb, limited to in-frame rearrangements. These files lack a portion of the clones; in checked studies, under half of the deficit traces to unresolved V genes, and the cause of the others is not known. The sample has over 150,000 clones on record, around 80% of them singletons. About 9.5% of the sample is in the top ten clones. Specimen: PBMCs. These receptor sequences come from a man younger than 35 in good health and CMV-seropositive.

The J gene is TRBJ2-2, the V gene TRBV4-3, with D perhaps matching TRBD2 (6 bases). CDR1 is LGHNA, CDR2 YSLEER, per germline. This CDR3 is 21 amino acids long. The V gene lost 4 bases and the J gene lost 0 bases, with 27 bases spanning the gap. CDR3 sequence reads: CASSPGGGGEEVIPNTGELFF. The CDR3 DNA is TGCGCCAGCAGCCCCGGAGGTGGAGGGGAGGAGGTTATCCCGAACACCGGGGAGCTGTTTTTT.

CDR3 nucleotides: TGTGCCAGCAGTATGGACGGACAGACTGAAAAACTGTTTTTT. Translated: CASSMDGQTEKLFF. The chain carries TRBV28 and TRBJ1-4; D may be TRBD1 (6 bases). Germline V gene data show CDR1 as MDHEN and CDR2 as SYDVKM. The V and J ends lost 5 bases and 7 bases respectively, with 14 bases between them. The CDR3 consists of 14 residues.

The chain recombines TRBV14 with TRBJ2-7; no reliable D call. The CDR3 runs to 12 residues. CDR1 is SGHDN, CDR2 FVKESK, per germline. V was shortened by 8 bases and J by 0 bases, with 8 bases between the two germline ends. CDR3 region: CASGRSSYEQYF. CDR3 coding DNA: TGTGCCAGCGGGCGCAGCTCCTACGAGCAGTACTTC.

The V and J genes are TRBV27 and TRBJ2-3, with D perhaps matching TRBD2 (6 bases). The CDR3 totals 12 residues. Deletions cut 6 bases from V and 5 bases from J, with 9 bases between. CDR1 MNHEY and CDR2 SMNVEV come from the germline V gene (reference sequence). CDR3 DNA: TGTGCCAGCAGCGGGAGCGGAGATACGCAGTATTTT. Translated: CASSGSGDTQYF.

A note on this clone: Other DNA variants within this sample encode the same CDR3. CDR3 sequence reads: CASSFGGTNTGELFF. In nucleotides, the CDR3 is TGTGCCAGCAGTTTCGGCGGGACGAACACCGGGGAGCTGTTTTTT. The chain has TRBV27 and TRBJ2-2; a possible D gene is TRBD2 (6 bases). Trimming removed 3 bases at V and 0 bases at J, with 8 bases between. CDR3 size: 15 residues. Germline loops: CDR1 MNHEY, CDR2 SMNVEV (reference sequence).

CDR3 region: CASRVDGTVNYGYTF. The CDR3 nucleotides read TGTGCCAGCAGAGTGGACGGGACAGTTAACTATGGCTACACCTTC. The chain carries TRBV6-6 and TRBJ1-2; TRBD1 aligns across 7 bases. This CDR3 is 15 amino acids long. Germline CDR1 reads MNHNY; CDR2 reads SVGAGI (reference sequence). V shed 6 bases, J shed 1 base, and the junction held 8 bases outside the gene matches.

CDR3 residues: CASSPGGSSGNTIYF. CDR3 sequence (DNA): TGCGCCAGCAGTCCTGGAGGGTCCTCTGGAAACACCATATATTTT. The rearrangement links TRBV10-1 to TRBJ1-3, with no clear D. V lost 5 bases, J lost 0 bases, and 11 bases lay in between. This CDR3 is 15 amino acids long. Germline CDR1 WNHNN, CDR2 SYGVQD (reference sequence).

The CDR3 sequence is CASRYGLDNNEQFF. The DNA for the CDR3 is TGTGCCAGCAGATACGGACTAGATAACAATGAGCAGTTCTTC. The rearrangement links TRBV11-2 to TRBJ2-1; 7 nucleotides agree with TRBD2. Germline V CDR1 and CDR2: SGHAT, FQNNGV. Trimming at V came to 6 bases and at J to 5 bases, leaving 7 bases not matched to a gene. CDR3 size: 14 residues.

This chain connects TRBV7-3 to TRBJ2-5, with D possibly being TRBD2 (7 bases). V lost 5 bases and J 5 bases, leaving 12 bases between the germline ends. There are 13 residues in the CDR3. Germline V gene sequence: CDR1 SGHTA, CDR2 FQGTGA. CDR3 residues: CASSRGARETQYF. CDR3 DNA sequence: TGTGCCAGCAGCCGGGGGGCCCGTGAGACCCAGTACTTC.

V and J are TRBV6-5 and TRBJ1-6; D ambiguous. Trimming shortened V by 0 bases and J by 6 bases, and 12 bases separated the two germline ends. The CDR3 consists of 16 residues. Germline CDR1 and CDR2: MNHEY and SVGAGI. CDR3 in DNA: TGTGCCAGCAGTTACTCGATGCGAAACCTTAATTCACCCCTCCACTTT. Translating it yields CASSYSMRNLNSPLHF.

This clone was detected a few times. The gene calls are TRBV18 and TRBJ2-5; 11 bases align to TRBD2. Germline V gives CDR1 KGHSH, CDR2 LQKENI. This CDR3 has 17 residues. V shed 2 bases, J shed 5 bases, and the junction held 10 bases outside the gene matches. CDR3 nucleotide sequence: TGTGCCAGCTCACCAGGGACTAGCGGAGGAGAGGGGGAGACCCAGTACTTC. Translating gives CASSPGTSGGEGETQYF.

The rearrangement links TRBV7-9 to TRBJ1-1; the match to TRBD1 covers 10 bases. The CDR3 consists of 14 residues. J gave up 8 bases and V 1 base, and 4 bases lay outside the gene matches. Looked up from germline, CDR1 is SEHNR and CDR2 is FQNEAQ (reference sequence). DNA for the CDR3: TGTGCCAGCAGCTTAGAAGGACAGGGGGTCGAAGCTTTCTTT. Protein product: CASSLEGQGVEAFF.

The genes are TRBV7-3 and TRBJ2-1; D gene uncertain. Germline V lookup: CDR1 SGHTA, CDR2 FQGTGA. V lost 5 bases to trimming and J lost 5 bases, with 10 bases between them. The CDR3 has 13 residues. This chain's CDR3 is CASSRTQDNEQFF. The CDR3 DNA reads as TGTGCCAGCAGCCGTACGCAGGACAATGAGCAGTTCTTC.

This rearrangement joins TRBV27 to TRBJ1-1, with D possibly being TRBD1 (5 bases). Germline V gene sequence: CDR1 MNHEY, CDR2 SMNVEV (reference sequence). The germline V and J ends were trimmed by 1 base and 1 base, with 10 bases remaining between them. This CDR3 has 15 amino acids. The CDR3 DNA follows: TGTGCCAGCAGTTTATTCCAGGGCTCGAACACTGAAGCTTTCTTT. Translated: CASSLFQGSNTEAFF.

This chain joins TRBV7-7 and TRBJ2-5, with TRBD1 matching over 8 bases. From germline, CDR1 is SSHAT and CDR2 FNYEAQ (reference sequence). The CDR3 loop spans 19 amino acids. V lost 5 bases to trimming and J lost 5 bases; unmatched junction nucleotides: 22. Here the CDR3 reads CASSPRRGHRTTQMETQYF. DNA of the CDR3: TGTGCCAGCAGCCCGCGCAGGGGGCATCGTACTACCCAGATGGAGACCCAGTACTTC.

V usage is TRBV7-2 and J usage is TRBJ2-6; D gene unclear. The CDR3 loop spans 14 amino acids. V was trimmed by 4 bases and J by 2 bases, leaving 6 bases between them. Germline CDR1 and CDR2: SGHTA and FQGNSA. CDR3 sequence (DNA): TGTGCCAGCAGCTCACGCGCTGGGGCCAACGTCCTGACTTTC. Amino acid sequence: CASSSRAGANVLTF.

The chain couples TRBV27 to TRBJ2-1; TRBD2 matches 9 bases. This CDR3 has 14 amino acids. Looked up from germline, CDR1 is MNHEY and CDR2 is SMNVEV (reference sequence). J was trimmed by 7 bases and V by 3 bases; bases with no gene match: 4. The CDR3 DNA follows: TGTGCCAGCAGTTTGTTAGCGGGAGTGAATGAGCAGTTCTTC. Translating gives CASSLLAGVNEQFF.

The V and J genes are TRBV7-3 and TRBJ1-6; D ambiguous. V was shortened by 2 bases and J by 0 bases, with 5 bases between the two germline ends. CDR1 and CDR2 (germline): SGHTA, FQGTGA. This CDR3 spans 15 amino acids. The CDR3 spells CASSLAGSYNSPLHF. The CDR3 region has the DNA TGTGCCAGCAGCTTAGCCGGCTCCTATAATTCACCCCTCCACTTT.

This rearrangement joins TRBV9 to TRBJ1-4; possible D gene TRBD1, 6 bases. CDR1 is SGDLS and CDR2 is YYNGEE in the germline V gene. The CDR3 has 13 residues. Trimming removed 3 bases at V and 9 bases at J, with 12 bases between. The CDR3 nucleotides read TGTGCCAGCAGCGCCGGGACACCGCAAAAACTGTTTTTT. Protein product: CASSAGTPQKLFF. Full variable domain (outside the CDR3, taken from reference TRBV9 and TRBJ1-4): DSGVTQTPKHLITATGQRVTLRCSPRSGDLSVYWYQQSLDQGLQFLIQYYNGEERAKGNILERFSAQQFPDLHSELNLSSLELGDSALYFCASSAGTPQKLFFGSGTQLSVL.

This clone was counted between two and nine times. This chain uses TRBV5-8 with TRBJ1-5, with 10 bases fitting TRBD1. Germline-derived CDR1 and CDR2 are SGHTS and YDEGEE. The CDR3 spans 15 residues. V was clipped by 5 bases and J by 6 bases; unmatched bases: 8. CDR3 in DNA: TGTGCCAGCAGTCGTGGGGACAGGGGAAGTCAGCCCCAGCATTTT. Residues: CASSRGDRGSQPQHF.

About this clone itself: Its ends do not fully match the called genes, so a read error is possible. The chain links TRBV4-2 to TRBJ1-4; D is perhaps TRBD1 (5 bases). CDR3 size: 14 residues. CDR1 is LGHNA and CDR2 is YNFKEQ in the germline V gene. This CDR3 is CASSQGGANEKLLF. CDR3 DNA sequence: TGTGCCAGCAGCCAGGGAGGGGCTAATGAAAAACTGCTTTTT.

This chain joins TRBV2 and TRBJ2-4; 7 positions agree with TRBD2. The CDR3 sequence is 15 residues long. Losses at the gene ends were 3 bases for V and 7 bases for J; bases not matched to a gene: 9. CDR1 and CDR2 from the germline V gene are SNHLY and FYNNEI. The CDR3 sequence is CASSDERGFRNIQYF. The CDR3 nucleotides are TGTGCCAGCAGTGACGAGCGGGGTTTCCGGAACATTCAGTACTTC.

This chain joins TRBV2 and TRBJ2-1; 8 nucleotides align to TRBD2. Germline trimming cut 4 bases from V and 8 bases from J; bases unmatched to any gene: 13. The CDR3 extends over 16 amino acids. The germline CDR1 and CDR2 sequences are SNHLY and FYNNEI. The CDR3 coding sequence is TGTGCCAGCAGTGCCCAGGGCTCAGCGGGAGTTCATGAGCAGTTCTTC. This sequence encodes CASSAQGSAGVHEQFF. Full variable domain (outside the CDR3, taken from reference TRBV2 and TRBJ2-1): EPEVTQTPSHQVTQMGQEVILRCVPISNHLYFYWYRQILGQKVEFLVSFYNNEISEKSEIFDDQFSVERPDGSNFTLKIRSTKLEDSAMYFCASSAQGSAGVHEQFFGPGTRLTVL.

The rearrangement uses TRBV19 and TRBJ2-1; 8 bases are shared with TRBD1. The CDR3 spans 17 residues. The junction had 12 bases not matched to a gene; V was cut back by 4 bases and J by 4 bases. CDR1 and CDR2 from the germline V gene are LNHDA and SQIVND (reference sequence). The DNA for the CDR3 is TGTGCCAGTAGTAAATCCGAGGGGACAGGAATATACAATGAGCAGTTCTTC. This encodes CASSKSEGTGIYNEQFF. Supplemented by reference TRBV19 and TRBJ2-1, the full variable domain reads DGGITQSPKYLFRKEGQNVTLSCEQNLNHDAMYWYRQDPGQGLRLIYYSQIVNDFQKGDIAEGYSVSREKKESFPLTVTSAQKNPTAFYLCASSKSEGTGIYNEQFFGPGTRLTVL.

The rearrangement links TRBV30 to TRBJ2-1, with D unresolved. There are 14 residues in the CDR3. CDR1 and CDR2 from the germline V gene are GTSNPN and SVGIG (reference sequence). Trimming removed 2 bases at V and 6 bases at J, with 14 bases between. The CDR3 is CAWSPPSWANEQFF. Here the CDR3 DNA reads TGTGCCTGGAGTCCACCTTCCTGGGCCAATGAGCAGTTCTTC.

V is TRBV4-1 and J is TRBJ1-1; 7 bases align to TRBD1. J gave up 8 bases and V 0 bases, and 9 bases lay outside the gene matches. This CDR3 has 15 residues. CDR1 MGHRA and CDR2 YSYEKL come from the germline V gene. The CDR3 loop is CASSQDGVQGDEAFF. In DNA form, the CDR3 reads TGCGCCAGCAGCCAAGATGGGGTGCAGGGGGACGAAGCTTTCTTT.

This chain's CDR3 is CASSWDRANEQFF. The DNA of the CDR3 is TGCGCCAGCAGCTGGGACAGGGCCAATGAGCAGTTCTTC. The genes are TRBV5-1 and TRBJ2-1, with 9 positions matching TRBD1. The V segment lost 3 bases and the J segment 6 bases; nucleotides outside the gene matches: 1. Germline CDR1 SGHRS, CDR2 YFSETQ. This CDR3 spans 13 amino acids. Using reference TRBV5-1 and TRBJ2-1 for the parts outside the CDR3, the full variable domain is KAGVTQTPRYLIKTRGQQVTLSCSPISGHRSVSWYQQTPGQGLQFLFEYFSETQRNKGNFPGRFSGRQFSNSRSEMNVSTLELGDSALYLCASSWDRANEQFFGPGTRLTVL.

This chain links TRBV27 with TRBJ2-1, with a tentative D call TRBD2 (6 bases). CDR1 is MNHEY, CDR2 SMNVEV, per germline (reference sequence). The CDR3 runs 15 residues. V shed 2 bases and J shed 8 bases, with 16 bases lying between them. The CDR3 DNA is TGTGCCAGCAGTTTAGGACTAACTAAGGTGGATGAGCAGTTCTTC. Protein sequence: CASSLGLTKVDEQFF.